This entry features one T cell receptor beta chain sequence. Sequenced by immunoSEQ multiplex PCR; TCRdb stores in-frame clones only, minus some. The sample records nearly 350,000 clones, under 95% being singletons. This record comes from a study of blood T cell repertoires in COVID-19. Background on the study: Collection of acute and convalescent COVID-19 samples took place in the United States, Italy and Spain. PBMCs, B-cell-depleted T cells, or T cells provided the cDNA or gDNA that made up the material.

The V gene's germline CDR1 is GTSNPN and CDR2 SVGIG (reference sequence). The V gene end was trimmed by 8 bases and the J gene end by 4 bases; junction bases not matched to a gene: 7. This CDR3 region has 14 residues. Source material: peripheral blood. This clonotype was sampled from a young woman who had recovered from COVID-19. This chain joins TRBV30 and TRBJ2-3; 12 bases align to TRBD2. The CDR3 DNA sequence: TGTGCCGGCTCCGGGACTAGCGGGCCAGATACGCAGTATTTT. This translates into CAGSGTSGPDTQYF.